The sequence of this T cell receptor (beta chain) was determined in a study of blood T cell repertoires in COVID-19. At the level of the study: Specimens from acute and convalescent COVID-19 originated in the United States, Italy and Spain. Sample material is recorded as cDNA or gDNA derived from T cells, B-cell-depleted T cells, or PBMCs.

As handled by the study authors: Amplification of reference gene primers provided the estimated nucleated cell counts. The table came from immunoSEQ multiplex PCR; TCRdb's copy has only in-frame clones and leaves some out. That table is the source of V, J and clone size, and D and trimming were worked out from the DNA. The table lists roughly 30,000 clones, 85% of them singletons, with approximately 14% in the top ten. Germline V lookup: CDR1 MNHEY, CDR2 SVGEGT. The CDR3 has 15 amino acids. The V end lost 0 bases, the J end lost 7 bases, and 13 bases lay between the germline ends. The chain links TRBV6-2 or TRBV6-3 to TRBJ1-5; a possible D gene is TRBD1 (5 bases). Sequenced input: peripheral blood. This TCR came from a human donor with acute or convalescent COVID-19. The donor label of this sample is uncertain. The CDR3 spells CASSYSIRAEQPQHF. CDR3 in DNA: TGTGCCAGCAGTTACTCGATCAGGGCGGAGCAGCCCCAGCATTTT.